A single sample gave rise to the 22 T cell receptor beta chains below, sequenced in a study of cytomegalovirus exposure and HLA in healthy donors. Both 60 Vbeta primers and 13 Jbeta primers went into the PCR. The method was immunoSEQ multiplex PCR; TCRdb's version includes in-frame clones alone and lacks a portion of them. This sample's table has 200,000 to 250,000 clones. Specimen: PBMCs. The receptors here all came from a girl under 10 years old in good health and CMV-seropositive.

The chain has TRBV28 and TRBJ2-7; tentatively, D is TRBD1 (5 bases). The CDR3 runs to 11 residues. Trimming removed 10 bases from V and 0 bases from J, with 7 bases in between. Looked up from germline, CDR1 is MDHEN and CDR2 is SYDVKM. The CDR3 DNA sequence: TGTGCCACCCAGGGCTCCTACGAGCAGTACTTC. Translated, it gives CATQGSYEQYF.

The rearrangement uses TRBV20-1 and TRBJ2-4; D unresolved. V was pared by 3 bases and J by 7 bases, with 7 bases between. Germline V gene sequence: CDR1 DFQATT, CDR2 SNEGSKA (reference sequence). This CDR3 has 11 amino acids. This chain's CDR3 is CSARELNIQYF. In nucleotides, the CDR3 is TGCAGTGCTAGGGAGTTGAACATTCAGTACTTC.

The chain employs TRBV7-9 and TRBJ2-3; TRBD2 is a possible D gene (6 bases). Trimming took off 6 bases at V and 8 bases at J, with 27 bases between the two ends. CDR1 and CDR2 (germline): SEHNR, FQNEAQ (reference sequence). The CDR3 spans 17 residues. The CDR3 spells CASSQRGGALLTPTQYF. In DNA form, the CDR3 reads TGTGCCAGCAGTCAACGGGGCGGGGCTCTACTTACTCCTACGCAGTATTTT. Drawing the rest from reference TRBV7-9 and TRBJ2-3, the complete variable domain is DTGVSQNPRHKITKRGQNVTFRCDPISEHNRLYWYRQTLGQGPEFLTYFQNEAQLEKSRLLSDRFSAERPKGSFSTLEIQRTEQGDSAMYLCASSQRGGALLTPTQYFGPGTRLTVL.

For the CDR3, the DNA is TGTGCCAGCAGCTGGCAACTAGCGGGAGTCAATGAGCAGTTCTTC. Protein product: CASSWQLAGVNEQFF. The rearrangement joins TRBV5-6 to TRBJ2-1; 11 positions agree with TRBD2. The germline gives CDR1 SGHDT, CDR2 YYEEEE. Trimming at V came to 3 bases and at J to 6 bases, leaving 5 bases not matched to a gene. The CDR3 consists of 15 residues.

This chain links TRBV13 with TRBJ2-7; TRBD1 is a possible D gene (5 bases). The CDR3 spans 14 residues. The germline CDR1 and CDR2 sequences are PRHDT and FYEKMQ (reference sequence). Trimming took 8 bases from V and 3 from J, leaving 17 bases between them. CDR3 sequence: CASPRPREDYEQYF. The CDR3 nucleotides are TGTGCCAGCCCCCGTCCCAGGGAAGACTACGAGCAGTACTTC.

CDR3: CASSLEGTAYGYTF. For the CDR3, the DNA is TGTGCCAGCAGCTTGGAGGGGACAGCTTATGGCTACACCTTC. This chain joins TRBV5-4 and TRBJ1-2; TRBD1 matches 7 bases. Looked up from germline, CDR1 is SGHNT and CDR2 is YYREEE (reference sequence). V shed 0 bases and J 5 bases; nucleotides not matched to a gene: 4. CDR3 size: 14 residues.

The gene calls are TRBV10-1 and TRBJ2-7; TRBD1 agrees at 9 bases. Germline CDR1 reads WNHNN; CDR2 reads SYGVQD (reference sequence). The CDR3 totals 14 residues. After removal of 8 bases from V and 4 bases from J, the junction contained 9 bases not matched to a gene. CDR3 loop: CASAPGQGPYEQYF. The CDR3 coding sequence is TGCGCCAGCGCACCGGGACAGGGTCCTTACGAGCAGTACTTC.

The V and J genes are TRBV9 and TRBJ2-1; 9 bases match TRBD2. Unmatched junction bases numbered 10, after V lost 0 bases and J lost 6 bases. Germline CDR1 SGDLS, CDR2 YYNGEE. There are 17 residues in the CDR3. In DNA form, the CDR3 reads TGTGCCAGCAGCGTAGGTTGGGGGCTAGCGGGGATCAATGAGCAGTTCTTC. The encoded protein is CASSVGWGLAGINEQFF.

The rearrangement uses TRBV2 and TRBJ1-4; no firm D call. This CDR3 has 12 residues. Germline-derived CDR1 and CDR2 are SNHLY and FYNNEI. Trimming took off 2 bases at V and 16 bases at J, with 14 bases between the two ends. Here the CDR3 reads CASSEIGRNPFF. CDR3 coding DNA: TGTGCCAGCAGTGAAATTGGCAGGAATCCGTTTTTT.

The CDR3 is CASSWAPSQPQHF. In nucleotides, the CDR3 is TGTGCCAGCAGTTGGGCCCCGTCTCAGCCCCAGCATTTT. The rearrangement uses TRBV6-6 and TRBJ1-5; no clear D. CDR3 length: 13 amino acids. Germline V gives CDR1 MNHNY, CDR2 SVGAGI (reference sequence). The germline V and J ends were trimmed by 4 bases and 6 bases, with 10 bases remaining between them.

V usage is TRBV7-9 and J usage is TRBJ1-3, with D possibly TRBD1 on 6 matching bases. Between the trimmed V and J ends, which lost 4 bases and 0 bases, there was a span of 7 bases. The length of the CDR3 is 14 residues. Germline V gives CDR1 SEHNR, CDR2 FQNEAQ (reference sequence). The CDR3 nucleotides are TGTGCCAGCAGCTCACAGGGCTCTGGAAACACCATATATTTT. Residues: CASSSQGSGNTIYF.

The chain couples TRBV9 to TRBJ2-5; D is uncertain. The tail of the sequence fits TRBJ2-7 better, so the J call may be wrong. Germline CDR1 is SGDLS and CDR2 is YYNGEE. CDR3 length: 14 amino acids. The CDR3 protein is CASSVGSSDYEQYF. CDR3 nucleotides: TGTGCCAGCAGCGTAGGGTCCTCCGACTACGAGCAGTACTTC.

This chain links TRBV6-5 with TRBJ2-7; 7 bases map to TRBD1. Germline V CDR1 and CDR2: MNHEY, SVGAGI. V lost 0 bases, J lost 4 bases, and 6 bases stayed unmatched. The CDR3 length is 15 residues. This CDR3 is CASSYSGAGGYEQYF. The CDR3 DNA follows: TGTGCCAGCAGTTACTCAGGGGCAGGGGGTTACGAGCAGTACTTC.

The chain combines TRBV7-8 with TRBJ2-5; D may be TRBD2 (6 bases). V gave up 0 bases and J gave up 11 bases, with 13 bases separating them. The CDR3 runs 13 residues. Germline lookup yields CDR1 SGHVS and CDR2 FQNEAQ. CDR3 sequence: CASSLAVGGEQYF. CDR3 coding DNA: TGTGCCAGCAGCTTAGCGGTGGGGGGAGAGCAGTACTTC.

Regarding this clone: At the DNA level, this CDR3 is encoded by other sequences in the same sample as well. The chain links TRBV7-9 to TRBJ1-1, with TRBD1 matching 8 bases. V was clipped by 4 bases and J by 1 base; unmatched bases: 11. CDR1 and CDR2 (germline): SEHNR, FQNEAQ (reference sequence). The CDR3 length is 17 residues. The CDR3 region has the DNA TGTGCCAGCAGCTCCCCTCGGACAGGGAGTAAGAACACTGAAGCTTTCTTT. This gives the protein CASSSPRTGSKNTEAFF.

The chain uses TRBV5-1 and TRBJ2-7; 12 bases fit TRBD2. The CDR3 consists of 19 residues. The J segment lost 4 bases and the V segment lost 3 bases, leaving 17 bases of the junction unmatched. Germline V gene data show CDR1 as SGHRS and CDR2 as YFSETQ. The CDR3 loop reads CASSSTSGRTLGINYEQYF. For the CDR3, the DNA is TGCGCCAGCAGCTCAACTAGCGGGAGGACTTTAGGGATAAATTACGAGCAGTACTTC.

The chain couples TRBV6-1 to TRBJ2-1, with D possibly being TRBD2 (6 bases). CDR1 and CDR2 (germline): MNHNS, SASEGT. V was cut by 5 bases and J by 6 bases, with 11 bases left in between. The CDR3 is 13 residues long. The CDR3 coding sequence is TGTGCCAGCAGTCGTAGCGGATTCAATGAGCAGTTCTTC. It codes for CASSRSGFNEQFF.

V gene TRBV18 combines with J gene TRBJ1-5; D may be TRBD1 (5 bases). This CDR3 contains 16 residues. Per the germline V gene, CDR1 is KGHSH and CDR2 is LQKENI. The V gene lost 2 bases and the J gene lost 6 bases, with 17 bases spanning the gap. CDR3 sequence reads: CASSPVSQGGGQPQHF. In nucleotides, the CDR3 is TGTGCCAGCTCACCAGTATCCCAGGGAGGCGGTCAGCCCCAGCATTTT.

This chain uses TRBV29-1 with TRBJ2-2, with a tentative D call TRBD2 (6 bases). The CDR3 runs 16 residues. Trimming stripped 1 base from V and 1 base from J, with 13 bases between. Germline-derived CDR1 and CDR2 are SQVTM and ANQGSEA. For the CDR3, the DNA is TGCAGCGTTGAAGGCGTTGCGGGGAAGAACACCGGGGAGCTGTTTTTT. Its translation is CSVEGVAGKNTGELFF.

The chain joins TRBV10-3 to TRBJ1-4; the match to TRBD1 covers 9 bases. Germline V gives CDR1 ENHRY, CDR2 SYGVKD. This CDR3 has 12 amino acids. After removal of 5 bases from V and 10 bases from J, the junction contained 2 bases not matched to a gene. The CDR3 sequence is CAISKDRGKLFF. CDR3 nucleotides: TGTGCCATCAGTAAGGACAGGGGAAAACTGTTTTTT.

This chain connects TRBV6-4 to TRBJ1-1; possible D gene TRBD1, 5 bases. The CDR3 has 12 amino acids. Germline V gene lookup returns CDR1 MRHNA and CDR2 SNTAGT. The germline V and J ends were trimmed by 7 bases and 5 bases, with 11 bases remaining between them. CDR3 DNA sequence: TGTGCCAGCACCCCCGGGGGTACTGAAGCTTTCTTT. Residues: CASTPGGTEAFF.

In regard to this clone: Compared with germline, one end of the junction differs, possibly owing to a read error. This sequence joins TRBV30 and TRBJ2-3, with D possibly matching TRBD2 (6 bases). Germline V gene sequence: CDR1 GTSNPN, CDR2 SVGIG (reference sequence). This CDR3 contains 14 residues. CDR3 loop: CAWRAGSVPDTQYF. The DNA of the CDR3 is TGTGCCTGGAGGGCCGGGAGCGTTCCAGATACACAGTATTTT.